Sequencing of this T cell receptor beta chain was carried out in a study of blood T cell repertoires in COVID-19. Germline CDR1 is LNHDA and CDR2 is SQIVND (reference sequence). The CDR3 spans 14 residues. Trimming cost V 7 bases and J 4 bases; bases outside gene matches: 6. Authors' methods: Reference gene primer amplification in the assay estimated nucleated cell counts. Profiled with immunoSEQ multiplex PCR; TCRdb holds only in-frame clones, not every one. The D gene and trimming were derived from the DNA, and the V and J assignments and clone size from that table. The sample lists about 230,000 clones, less than 90% seen once, with about 2.5% in the top ten.

The chain uses TRBV19 and TRBJ2-3; 9 bases map to TRBD1. Sequenced material: peripheral blood. The clonotype was recovered from a woman aged 65 to 85 with active or convalescent COVID-19. Here the CDR3 reads CASTLRTGADTQYF. The CDR3 DNA reads as TGTGCCAGTACCCTTAGGACAGGGGCAGATACGCAGTATTTT.